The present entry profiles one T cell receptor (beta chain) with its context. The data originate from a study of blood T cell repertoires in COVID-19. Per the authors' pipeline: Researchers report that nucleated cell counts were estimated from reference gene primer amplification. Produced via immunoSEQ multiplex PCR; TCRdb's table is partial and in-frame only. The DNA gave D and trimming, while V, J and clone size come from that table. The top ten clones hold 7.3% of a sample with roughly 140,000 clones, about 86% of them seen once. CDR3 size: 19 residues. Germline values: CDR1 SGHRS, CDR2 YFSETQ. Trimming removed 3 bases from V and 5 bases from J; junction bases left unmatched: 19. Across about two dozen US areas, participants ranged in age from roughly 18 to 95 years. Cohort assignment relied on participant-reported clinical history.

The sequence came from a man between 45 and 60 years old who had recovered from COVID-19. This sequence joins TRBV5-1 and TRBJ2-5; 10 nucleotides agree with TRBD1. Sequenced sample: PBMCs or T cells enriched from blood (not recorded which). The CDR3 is CASSSAVLGRQGARETQYF. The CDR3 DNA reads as TGCGCCAGCAGCTCGGCCGTCTTGGGGCGACAGGGGGCGCGGGAGACCCAGTACTTC. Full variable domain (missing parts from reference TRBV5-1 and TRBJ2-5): KAGVTQTPRYLIKTRGQQVTLSCSPISGHRSVSWYQQTPGQGLQFLFEYFSETQRNKGNFPGRFSGRQFSNSRSEMNVSTLELGDSALYLCASSSAVLGRQGARETQYFGPGTRLLVL.